The source of this T cell receptor beta chain is a study of control samples from healthy donors and cancer patients. Using immunoSEQ multiplex PCR, the repertoire was profiled, and TCRdb retains in-frame clones only, with some absent. The sample shows 150,000 to 200,000 clones, around 94% of them seen only once. The sequencing input was blood. The sequence was obtained from a woman aged 18-29 years in good health.

The CDR3 nucleotides read TGTGCCAGCAGTTCCGGTGCTCTGACAGGGAGTAATAATCAGCCCCAGCATTTT. It codes for CASSSGALTGSNNQPQHF. J is TRBJ1-5 and V is TRBV28, with TRBD1 identical over 7 bases. The CDR3 runs to 18 residues. CDR1 is MDHEN, CDR2 SYDVKM, per germline. V was clipped by 4 bases and J by 4 bases; unmatched bases: 16.